The entry below gives a single T cell receptor beta chain sequence along with its context. Authors' data handling: Reference gene primer amplification gave nucleated cell count estimates. Assay used: immunoSEQ multiplex PCR; TCRdb lists only in-frame clones, some missing. V and J calls plus clone size are reproduced from that table; the DNA served to infer D and trimming. The repertoire includes 150,000 to 200,000 clones, 75% to 85% of them detected once, and around 15% sits in the top ten. This entry is derived from a study of blood T cell repertoires in COVID-19. Study at large: Samples taken during acute and convalescent COVID-19 were collected in the United States, Italy and Spain.

This clonotype originated in a man between 50 and 59 years old who had recovered from COVID-19. The material sequenced was PBMCs or T cells enriched from blood (not recorded which).

The CDR3 here is CASCRDRGNQPQHF. For the CDR3, the DNA is TGTGCCAGCTGCCGGGACAGAGGAAATCAGCCCCAGCATTTT. V is TRBV7-8 and J is TRBJ1-5; the match to TRBD1 covers 7 bases. CDR3 length equals 14 residues. Looked up from germline, CDR1 is SGHVS and CDR2 is FQNEAQ. Trimming took 8 bases from V and 4 from J; bases not matched to a gene: 8.